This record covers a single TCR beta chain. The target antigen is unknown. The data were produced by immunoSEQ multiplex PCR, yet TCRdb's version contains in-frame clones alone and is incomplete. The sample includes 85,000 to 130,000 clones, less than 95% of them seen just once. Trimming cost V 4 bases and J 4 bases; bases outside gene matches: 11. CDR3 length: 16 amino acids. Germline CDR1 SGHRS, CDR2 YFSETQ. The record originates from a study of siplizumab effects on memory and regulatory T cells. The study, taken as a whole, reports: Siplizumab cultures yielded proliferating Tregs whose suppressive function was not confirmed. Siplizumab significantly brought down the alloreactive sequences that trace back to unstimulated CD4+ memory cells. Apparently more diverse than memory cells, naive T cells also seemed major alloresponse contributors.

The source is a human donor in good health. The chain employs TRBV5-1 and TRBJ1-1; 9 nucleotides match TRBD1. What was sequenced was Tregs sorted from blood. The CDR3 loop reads CASSPLQGASVTEAFF. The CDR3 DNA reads TGCGCCAGCAGCCCCTTACAGGGGGCTAGTGTCACTGAAGCTTTCTTT.